These 9 T cell receptor beta chains were all obtained from the same sample, sequenced in a study of CD8 T cells in ankylosing spondylitis. From the 5' RACE reads, TCRdb called clonotypes with MiXCR, one entry per CDR3 protein. The table lists some 240,000 distinct CDR3 sequences, 20% to 30% of them singletons. The material sequenced was blood, either unsorted or a sorted T cell fraction (not recorded which). These receptors were taken from a male donor with ankylosing spondylitis or in good health (not recorded which).

The V gene is TRBV10-3, the J gene TRBJ2-3; maybe TRBD1 (6 bases). The CDR3 loop spans 16 amino acids. The germline gives CDR1 ENHRY, CDR2 SYGVKD. Trimming stripped 7 bases from V and 2 bases from J, with 19 bases between. As DNA, the CDR3 is TGTGCCATCAAGCGAGGGACATACTATCTCACAGATACGCAGTATTTT. Its translation: CAIKRGTYYLTDTQYF.

This clonotype was seen many times. The chain joins TRBV27 to TRBJ2-7; 9 nucleotides line up with TRBD1. With V trimmed by 5 bases and J by 0 bases, 5 bases remained unmatched. Germline values: CDR1 MNHEY, CDR2 SMNVEV (reference sequence). This CDR3 has 15 amino acids. CDR3 in DNA: TGTGCCAGCAGTCCGGGACAGGGAATCTCCTACGAGCAGTACTTC. Its protein is CASSPGQGISYEQYF.

Ten or more counts support this clonotype. This sequence joins TRBV5-1 and TRBJ2-6; D remains ambiguous. The length of the CDR3 is 19 residues. CDR1 is SGHRS and CDR2 is YFSETQ in the germline V gene. The germline V and J ends were trimmed by 3 bases and 0 bases, with 19 bases remaining between them. CDR3 loop: CASSWALGAYNSGANVLTF. CDR3 DNA sequence: TGCGCCAGCAGCTGGGCGTTAGGTGCCTATAACTCTGGGGCCAACGTCCTGACTTTC.

Only one count was recorded for this clonotype. Written as DNA, the CDR3 is TGCAGTCCCTTGGAGGCGAGCGGAAGAGATACGCAGTATTTT. As protein: CSPLEASGRDTQYF. The genes are TRBV20-1 and TRBJ2-3; D might be TRBD2 (5 bases). V lost 8 bases, J lost 5 bases, and 20 bases lay in between. Germline-derived CDR1 and CDR2 are DFQATT and SNEGSKA (reference sequence). The CDR3 has 14 residues.

In this sample, this clonotype turned up a few times. The chain carries TRBV7-2 and TRBJ1-5; 8 bases agree with TRBD1. V gave up 5 bases and J gave up 5 bases; unmatched junction bases: 5. This CDR3 contains 14 residues. Germline V gene sequence: CDR1 SGHTA, CDR2 FQGNSA. The CDR3 nucleotides read TGTGCCAGCAGCCCCGGGACAGGCCATCAGCCCCAGCATTTT. The encoded protein is CASSPGTGHQPQHF.

The chain links TRBV10-3 to TRBJ2-1; a possible D gene is TRBD1 (5 bases). The CDR3 contains 12 residues. The V end lost 8 bases, the J end lost 10 bases, and 15 bases lay between the germline ends. Germline V gives CDR1 ENHRY, CDR2 SYGVKD. The CDR3 loop reads CAIESGKKEQFF. As DNA, the CDR3 is TGTGCCATCGAGTCAGGGAAGAAAGAGCAGTTCTTC.

The chain recombines TRBV12-3 or TRBV12-4 with TRBJ1-4, with TRBD1 matching 9 bases. J was trimmed by 4 bases and V by 4 bases; bases with no gene match: 4. This CDR3 contains 15 residues. This CDR3 reads CASSSSTGGNEKLFF. In DNA, the CDR3 is TGTGCCAGCAGTTCCTCGACAGGGGGTAATGAAAAACTGTTTTTT.

The J gene is TRBJ2-3, the V gene TRBV20-1; TRBD2 is a possible D gene (6 bases). The CDR3 covers 14 residues. Germline V gives CDR1 DFQATT, CDR2 SNEGSKA (reference sequence). V dropped 6 bases and J dropped 8 bases, with 21 bases sitting between them. The DNA for the CDR3 is TGCAGTGCCTCCAGCGGGCCCGGGGGAGCTACGCAGTATTTT. Protein product: CSASSGPGGATQYF.

V usage is TRBV25-1 and J usage is TRBJ2-1; D gene ambiguous. The germline CDR1 and CDR2 sequences are MGHDK and SYGVNS. With 5 bases removed from V and 4 bases from J, the gap between germline ends came to 12 bases. The CDR3 runs 14 residues. CDR3 sequence reads: CASSTRLLYNEQFF. The CDR3 nucleotides read TGTGCCAGCAGTACCAGACTGCTTTACAATGAGCAGTTCTTC.